These 21 T cell receptor beta chains were sequenced from one sample in a study. Using its own MiXCR run on the 5' RACE reads, TCRdb lists one record per CDR3 protein. The sample holds 8,500 to 9,000 distinct CDR3 sequences; over 25% are singletons and the top ten take 4% to 5.5%. Sequencing was performed on naive CD4+ T cells sorted from a lymph node. Subset reported: naive CD4+ T cells, CD4+CD45RA+CD25-. The receptors shown here come from a female donor with breast cancer.

In this sample, this clonotype is medium-sized. This rearrangement joins TRBV6-6 to TRBJ2-2; 10 nucleotides align to TRBD1. Unmatched junction bases numbered 6, after V lost 2 bases and J lost 3 bases. Germline loops: CDR1 MNHNY, CDR2 SVGAGI (reference sequence). This CDR3 is 17 amino acids long. The CDR3 loop reads CASSYGWTGGHTGELFF. CDR3 bases: TGTGCCAGCAGTTACGGATGGACAGGGGGGCACACCGGGGAGCTGTTTTTT.

This clonotype ranks as medium-sized. This chain uses TRBV29-1 with TRBJ1-1, with a weak D call TRBD1 (6 bases). Between the trimmed V and J ends, which lost 6 bases and 3 bases, there was a span of 17 bases. Per the germline V gene, CDR1 is SQVTM and CDR2 is ANQGSEA. The CDR3 has 14 amino acids. This CDR3 reads CSVPGHRIDTEAFF. The CDR3 DNA follows: TGCAGCGTACCGGGACACCGGATTGACACTGAAGCTTTCTTT.

This clonotype has a count of ten or more. In DNA, the CDR3 is TGCGCCAGCAGCTTAAACGGTGGGGGGCGTTTTAGCTCTGGGGCCAACGTCCTGACTTTC. Amino acid sequence: CASSLNGGGRFSSGANVLTF. This chain uses TRBV5-1 with TRBJ2-6; D possibly uses TRBD1 or TRBD2 (6 bases each). CDR1 SGHRS and CDR2 YFSETQ come from the germline V gene. The CDR3 consists of 20 residues. V was trimmed by 2 bases and J by 0 bases, leaving 21 bases between them.

In its sample, this clonotype was seen many times. This chain connects TRBV6-5 to TRBJ2-7; perhaps D is TRBD1 or TRBD2 (5 bases each). With 5 bases removed from V and 5 bases from J, the gap between germline ends came to 19 bases. Germline loops: CDR1 MNHEY, CDR2 SVGAGI. This CDR3 is 15 amino acids long. The CDR3 sequence is CASSQPGRQKDEQYF. The CDR3 bases are TGTGCCAGCAGTCAACCGGGACGACAGAAGGACGAGCAGTACTTC.

Concerning this clonotype: A clone one base away is much larger, so this may be a read error. This chain connects TRBV15 to TRBJ1-2; 7 positions match TRBD1. Per germline, CDR1 LNHNV and CDR2 YYDKDF (reference sequence). There are 15 residues in the CDR3. CDR3 sequence (DNA): TGTGCCACCAGCAGAGACAGGGGGATGAACTATGGCTTCACCTTC. It codes for CATSRDRGMNYGFTF.

This clonotype was seen many times. J is TRBJ2-1 and V is TRBV5-5, with D perhaps matching TRBD1 (6 bases). V was clipped by 4 bases and J by 1 base, with 12 bases between them. The CDR3 length is 15 residues. Germline-derived CDR1 and CDR2 are SGHKS and YYEKEE (reference sequence). DNA of the CDR3: TGTGCCAGCAGCAAAGACAGGCCTTCCTACAATGAGCAGTTCTTC. Its translation is CASSKDRPSYNEQFF.

Concerning this clonotype: The CDR3 does not end in the conserved phenylalanine or tryptophan, so this is likely a read error. The chain combines TRBV20-1 with TRBJ2-3; TRBD1 is a possible D gene (5 bases). The V end lost 3 bases, the J end lost 4 bases, and 11 bases lay between the germline ends. This CDR3 spans 13 amino acids. Germline assignment: CDR1 DFQATT and CDR2 SNEGSKA (reference sequence). CDR3 region: CSASPRVPDTQYS. The CDR3 DNA reads as TGCAGTGCTAGCCCCAGGGTCCCAGATACGCAGTATTCT.

This clonotype was seen a handful of times. The chain has TRBV7-2 and TRBJ1-2; tentative D call: TRBD1 (5 bases). This CDR3 comprises 14 residues. V shed 5 bases and J shed 6 bases, with 16 bases lying between them. In germline, CDR1 is SGHTA, CDR2 FQGNSA. The CDR3 is CASSRRGRYNGYTF. In nucleotides, the CDR3 is TGTGCCAGCAGCCGGAGGGGACGGTACAATGGCTACACCTTC.

The chain links TRBV12-3 or TRBV12-4 to TRBJ1-1; D unresolved. V was shortened by 7 bases and J by 0 bases, with 12 bases between the two germline ends. The CDR3 spans 14 residues. Written as DNA, the CDR3 is TGTGCCAGCAAAAGGGCAGGAATGAACACTGAAGCTTTCTTT. This gives the protein CASKRAGMNTEAFF.

This clonotype was counted ten times or more. The chain links TRBV29-1 to TRBJ1-1; 9 bases line up with TRBD1. Germline V CDR1 and CDR2: SQVTM, ANQGSEA. CDR3 length: 15 amino acids. V lost 5 bases to trimming and J lost 1 base; unmatched junction nucleotides: 8. This CDR3 reads CSVSPRTGANTEAFF. CDR3 nucleotide sequence: TGCAGCGTTTCTCCCAGGACAGGGGCGAACACTGAAGCTTTCTTT. The full variable domain, rest sourced from reference TRBV29-1 and TRBJ1-1, is SAVISQKPSRDICQRGTSLTIQCQVDSQVTMMFWYRQQPGQSLTLIATANQGSEATYESGFVIDKFPISRPNLTFSTLTVSNMSPEDSSIYLCSVSPRTGANTEAFFGQGTRLTVV.

This clonotype appeared many times. The chain combines TRBV25-1 with TRBJ1-4; the D is unclear. V lost 2 bases and J 6 bases, leaving 13 bases between the germline ends. CDR1 MGHDK and CDR2 SYGVNS come from the germline V gene. This CDR3 spans 15 amino acids. The CDR3 nucleotides are TGTGCCAGCAGTGAAAGGGCCACAGTATATGAAAAACTGTTTTTT. It specifies CASSERATVYEKLFF.

The chain has TRBV12-2 and TRBJ2-2; TRBD1 was called by the table and not checked on the DNA. TRBV12-2 is recorded as a pseudogene. The CDR3 has 16 amino acids. The CDR3, as DNA: TGTGCAAGTCGCTTAGCTGCCTGCGGGGGCAGACGGGGAGCTGTTTTT. This translates into CASRLAACGGRRGAVF.

Notes on this clonotype: Since a much larger clone is just one base distant, this may be a read error. This chain joins TRBV7-2 and TRBJ2-1; 8 bases line up with TRBD2. This CDR3 has 17 amino acids. V trimming: 1 base; J trimming: 8 bases; junction bases outside the gene matches: 13. Germline values: CDR1 SGHTA, CDR2 FQGNSA. Here the CDR3 DNA reads TGTGCCAGCAGCTTAGTGACGGGAGGGCCACAAAGCGATGAGCAGTTCTTC. It codes for CASSLVTGGPQSDEQFF.

The chain combines TRBV5-1 with TRBJ2-1; possibly TRBD1 for D (5 bases). CDR3 length equals 19 residues. Germline CDR1 SGHRS, CDR2 YFSETQ. The V gene lost 0 bases and the J gene lost 6 bases, with 25 bases spanning the gap. The CDR3 nucleotides are TGCGCCAGCAGCTTGGCCCCAGGACCGACAGCCAGCTCGGGCAATGAGCAGTTCTTC. This translates into CASSLAPGPTASSGNEQFF.

This clonotype was seen a handful of times. A much larger clone differs by one base, so this may be a read error. The chain has TRBV5-1 and TRBJ1-1; the D gene is possibly TRBD1 (5 bases). V lost 1 base and J 5 bases, leaving 9 bases between the germline ends. The CDR3 covers 13 residues. CDR1 and CDR2 (germline): SGHRS, YFSETQ. CDR3 nucleotides: TGCGCCAGCAGCTTGACGAGACAGACTGAAGCTTTCTTT. Protein: CASSLTRQTEAFF.

By sample fraction, this clonotype is medium-sized. This chain uses TRBV4-1 with TRBJ1-4; no clear D gene. The V end was cut by 3 bases, the J end by 0 bases, with 17 bases between. CDR3 length: 18 amino acids. Germline V lookup: CDR1 MGHRA, CDR2 YSYEKL. The CDR3 spells CASSHPRGRLATNEKLFF. CDR3 nucleotide sequence: TGCGCCAGCAGCCACCCCAGAGGGCGGCTAGCAACTAATGAAAAACTGTTTTTT.

The chain recombines TRBV20-1 with TRBJ2-3; 11 nucleotides align to TRBD2. CDR1 is DFQATT and CDR2 is SNEGSKA in the germline V gene (reference sequence). This CDR3 comprises 15 residues. The J segment lost 2 bases and the V segment lost 6 bases, leaving 7 bases of the junction unmatched. The DNA of the CDR3 is TGCAGTGCCCGGACTAGCGGGCGATACACAGATACGCAGTATTTT. Protein product: CSARTSGRYTDTQYF.

J is TRBJ2-1 and V is TRBV20-1, with 12 positions matching TRBD2. The germline V gene encodes CDR1 DFQATT and CDR2 SNEGSKA (reference sequence). This CDR3 spans 14 amino acids. J was trimmed by 8 bases and V by 6 bases; bases with no gene match: 8. CDR3 in amino acids: CSALRLAGVHEQFF. The CDR3 nucleotides are TGCAGTGCCCTTAGACTAGCGGGGGTCCATGAGCAGTTCTTC.

The chain couples TRBV20-1 to TRBJ1-3; TRBD1 is a possible D gene (5 bases). CDR3 length: 13 amino acids. The germline gives CDR1 DFQATT, CDR2 SNEGSKA (reference sequence). The V gene lost 2 bases and the J gene lost 8 bases, with 13 bases spanning the gap. CDR3 in amino acids: CSARLGGGDTIYF. DNA of the CDR3: TGCAGTGCTAGACTGGGGGGTGGCGACACCATATATTTT.

This clonotype has a handful of counts. The chain carries TRBV5-1 and TRBJ2-2; possible D gene TRBD1, 5 bases. Germline V gene data show CDR1 as SGHRS and CDR2 as YFSETQ. Trimming cost V 0 bases and J 8 bases, with 14 bases left between them. The CDR3 covers 15 residues. DNA for the CDR3: TGCGCCAGCAGCTTGGCGGCACTTAGGACAGGGGAGCTGTTTTTT. Protein product: CASSLAALRTGELFF. The entire variable domain, with the rest obtained from reference TRBV5-1 and TRBJ2-2, is as follows: KAGVTQTPRYLIKTRGQQVTLSCSPISGHRSVSWYQQTPGQGLQFLFEYFSETQRNKGNFPGRFSGRQFSNSRSEMNVSTLELGDSALYLCASSLAALRTGELFFGEGSRLTVL.

In its sample, this clonotype ranks as medium-sized. The chain is built from TRBV5-1 and TRBJ2-1; 8 nucleotides agree with TRBD2. Germline lookup yields CDR1 SGHRS and CDR2 YFSETQ. The CDR3 is 14 amino acids. V gave up 0 bases and J gave up 8 bases; unmatched junction bases: 4. The CDR3 loop is CASSLAGGPDEQFF. DNA of the CDR3: TGCGCCAGCAGCTTGGCGGGAGGGCCCGATGAGCAGTTCTTC.